What follows describes a single TCR beta chain. What this receptor recognizes is not known. No per-base quality is available; no much larger clone lies one base away. In the germline V gene (reference sequence), CDR1 corresponds to DFQATT and CDR2 to SNEGSKA. V lost 0 bases and J lost 2 bases; the stretch between them is 11 bases long. The CDR3 numbers 14 residues from cysteine through phenylalanine. This entry keeps only the CDR3 DNA: 42 bases, framed from base 1. The protocol used for the library was PCR. These reads were obtained on an Illumina HiSeq 2500. Unique molecular identifiers were incorporated into TCR beta cDNA libraries to reduce PCR and sequencing biases. Approximately 500,000 cDNA molecules were obtained per 1 to 10 million input T cells, so each molecule approximated one T cell. The patient libraries were prepared and sequenced with the same protocol used for the earlier healthy control dataset. Samples belonging to the same batch were prepared together, multiplexed and sequenced on a shared HiSeq lane. On the authors' methods: MIGEC was used to process the raw barcoded reads, and molecular identifier groups with only a single read were discarded before consensus assembly and CDR3 extraction. VDJtools was used for post-analysis of the clonotype tables, with diversity normalized by down-sampling every dataset to the smallest sample size. Repertoire overlap clustering matched CDR3 amino acid but not nucleotide sequences to correct batch-related cross-sample contamination. TCRdb reworked the public reads: Q25 trimming with fastp, MiXCR clone assembly, productive beta chains retained. Identical CDR3 proteins give one entry, which carries the most common genes and DNA. These V and J calls rely on TCRdb rather than the paper's analysis. This sample holds 550,000 to 700,000 distinct CDR3 sequences; roughly 46% were observed only once. The ten largest clones represent over 1.5% of the sample.

This sample is part of a study of post-analysis software for immune sequencing data (dated by TCRdb to about 2015). At the level of the whole study: Disease courses on record covered relapsing-remitting, secondary progressive and progressive-relapsing multiple sclerosis, though some patients had no subtype annotation. The multiple sclerosis patient repertoires were compared with approximately 11 previously published healthy control repertoires from donors aged about 6 to 25 years. A subset of samples was prepared in parallel using single-end sample barcoding, then pooled and co-amplified after Illumina adapter ligation.

Overall study results and their limits: Multiple sclerosis patients had significantly lower normalized Chao1 diversity than controls, a result that suggests substantial peripheral T-cell clonal expansion. The multiple sclerosis patient group was slightly younger than the control group. Significantly higher frequencies in patients than in controls were found for roughly 5 TRBV segments, including TRBV5-6, TRBV5-1 and TRBV20-1. Direct clustering with F measure showed strong co-clustering of samples prepared in the same batch, prompting a batch-effect correction.

To demonstrate the VDJtools post-analysis software, the study profiled TCR beta repertoires from the peripheral blood of about 13 young patients with multiple sclerosis. The multiple sclerosis patients were children and adolescents ranging in age from about 6 to 16 years. This TCR was recovered from a girl between 5 and 17 years old with multiple sclerosis. Input material: blood. The V gene is TRBV20-1 and the J gene is TRBJ2-7; the D assignment is uncertain and may be TRBD1 or TRBD2, with 5 bases supporting each. The CDR3 in this case is CSARDSGSAYEQYF. The DNA reads TGCAGTGCTAGAGATTCAGGGAGCGCCTACGAGCAGTACTTC.